This section outlines one T cell receptor beta chain sequence together with its context. Antigen: not known. These data belong to a study of CD8+ T cells in alopecia areata. Looking at the study overall: Those treated were given oral tofacitinib at 5 to 10 mg twice daily.

Extraction of RNA preceded its reverse transcription into cDNA, which served as the sequencing template. Method: immunoSEQ multiplex PCR; TCRdb's copy keeps in-frame clones and lacks some. The repertoire holds approximately 180,000 clones, with 63% as singletons. General observations from the study: Affected scalp, especially in alopecia totalis/universalis, had a higher clonality than normal scalp did.

This TCR was sampled from a human donor with alopecia areata. Sequencing was performed on CD4+ T cells sorted from blood, taken at week 0.

CDR3 nucleotide sequence: TGCGCCAGCAGGCAGGGGTTAGGACAGCCCCAGCATTTT. Its protein product is CASRQGLGQPQHF. The rearrangement uses TRBV10-2 and TRBJ1-5; TRBD1 is a possible D gene (6 bases). V was shortened by 6 bases and J by 7 bases, with 13 bases between the two germline ends. This CDR3 spans 13 amino acids. Per the germline V gene, CDR1 is WSHSY and CDR2 is SAAADI.